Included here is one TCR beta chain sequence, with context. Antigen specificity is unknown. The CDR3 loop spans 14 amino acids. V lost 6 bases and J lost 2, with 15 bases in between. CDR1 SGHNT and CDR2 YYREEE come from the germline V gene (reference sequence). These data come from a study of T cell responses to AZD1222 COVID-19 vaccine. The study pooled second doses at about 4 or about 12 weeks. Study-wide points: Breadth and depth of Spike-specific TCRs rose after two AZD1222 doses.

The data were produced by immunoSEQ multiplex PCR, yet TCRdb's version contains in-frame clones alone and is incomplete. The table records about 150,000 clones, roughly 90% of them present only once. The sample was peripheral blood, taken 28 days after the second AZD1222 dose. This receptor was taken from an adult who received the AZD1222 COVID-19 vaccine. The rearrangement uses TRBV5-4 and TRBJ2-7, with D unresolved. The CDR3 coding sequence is TGTGCCAGCACCACTCCGACACGACCCTACGAGCAGTACTTC. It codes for CASTTPTRPYEQYF.